These T cell receptor beta chains were read from a single sample in a study of cytomegalovirus exposure and HLA in healthy donors. Repertoires were generated with immunoSEQ multiplex PCR, while TCRdb's copy carries only in-frame clones and drops some. The data show 150,000 to 200,000 clones, around four fifths seen once. The specimen sequenced was PBMCs. These receptor sequences come from a man between 18 and 35 years old in good health and CMV-seropositive. CDR3s include the opening cysteine and the closing phenylalanine or tryptophan. The order of the fields is D gene, V gene, CDR3 length, J gene, clone size, CDR3 DNA, CDR3 protein. A D gene is named only where the DNA matches it firmly. Clone size appears in some rows only: once, few, many, or a class for an expanded clone.

TRBD2	TRBV4-2	20	TRBJ2-1	few	TGTGCCAGCAGCCAAGAACCTCGTTCGGGGCTAGCGGGAGTAAGCAATGAGCAGTTCTTC	CASSQEPRSGLAGVSNEQFF
TRBD2	TRBV5-1	18	TRBJ2-7	NA	TGCGCCAGCAGCCCCGTCGTCTATCCCGGACTAGCGGGACTCGAGCAGTACTTC	CASSPVVYPGLAGLEQYF
TRBD1	TRBV11-2	13	TRBJ2-1	NA	TGTGCCAGCAGCGCAGGACAGGGGATTCTGCAGTTCTTC	CASSAGQGILQFF
NA	TRBV7-8	16	TRBJ1-5	NA	TGTGCCAGCAGCTTAGCGCCAGGGGATAGCAATCAGCCCCAGCATTTT	CASSLAPGDSNQPQHF
NA	TRBV7-2	16	TRBJ1-4	few	TGTGCCAGCAGCTCGACCGGGAGTGCAACTAATGAAAAACTGTTTTTT	CASSSTGSATNEKLFF
NA	TRBV2	12	TRBJ2-7	NA	TGTGCCAGCAGTGAAGTGGGGGCCGCGCAGTACTTC	CASSEVGAAQYF
TRBD1	TRBV13	14	TRBJ2-2	NA	TGTGCCAGCAGACGAACAGGGGATACCGGGGAGCTGTTTTTT	CASRRTGDTGELFF
NA	TRBV21-1	15	TRBJ2-5	NA	TGTGCCAGCAGCAAGTGCCCCCCGCGCCCGGAGACCCAGTACTTC	CASSKCPPRPETQYF
TRBD1	TRBV7-6	17	TRBJ2-3	NA	TGTGCCAGCAGCCCTCCCCCCGGGACAGGGGACACAGATACGCAGTATTTT	CASSPPPGTGDTDTQYF
TRBD2	TRBV18	15	TRBJ2-1	NA	TGTGCCAGCTCACCGGGGGGGAGCTCCTACAATGAGCAGTTCTTC	CASSPGGSSYNEQFF
NA	TRBV25-1	12	TRBJ2-1	NA	TGTGCCAGCAGTGAATCCCTCAATGAGCAGTTCTTC	CASSESLNEQFF
TRBD2	TRBV4-2	15	TRBJ2-7	NA	TGTGCCAGCAGCCCTAGCGGGAGCAACTCCTACGAGCAGTACTTC	CASSPSGSNSYEQYF
NA	TRBV9	14	TRBJ2-7	once	TGTGCCAGCAGCGACCCAGGAACCGGCAGGGAGCAGTACTTC	CASSDPGTGREQYF